The T cell receptor beta chain under discussion was sequenced for a study of Ad26.COV2.S vaccination and SARS-CoV-2 variants. Study as a whole: Of the COV1001 trial arms, the Ad26.COV2.S arm included the donor. The study gave Ad26.COV2.S intramuscularly, once or twice 56 days apart. General study points: Comparability of non-spike TCR breadth was observed across vaccine and placebo recipients.

Produced via immunoSEQ multiplex PCR; TCRdb's table is partial and in-frame only. The profile shows around 300,000 clones, 90% of them singletons. The CDR3 covers 13 residues. V gave up 0 bases and J gave up 8 bases, with 10 bases separating them. CDR1 LGHNA and CDR2 YSLEER come from the germline V gene. Concerning this clone: Antigen: not known.

The treatment: about 20 received Ad26.COV2.S at low or high dose, single or two shots; 5 received placebo; per-sample allocation not given. Specimen acquisition occurred on day 63 following the initial vaccine or placebo injection. Expressing Wuhan-strain SARS-CoV-2 spike, an Ad26 vector served as the vaccine. The rearrangement links TRBV4-3 to TRBJ1-2; possibly TRBD1 for D (5 bases). The sequence derives from a person aged 18-60 years who received the Ad26.COV2.S COVID-19 vaccine or a placebo. The specimen was peripheral blood, collected in a trial of Ad26.COV2.S vaccine versus placebo. CDR3: CASSQEAGQGYTF. As DNA, the CDR3 is TGCGCCAGCAGCCAAGAGGCAGGGCAGGGCTACACCTTC.